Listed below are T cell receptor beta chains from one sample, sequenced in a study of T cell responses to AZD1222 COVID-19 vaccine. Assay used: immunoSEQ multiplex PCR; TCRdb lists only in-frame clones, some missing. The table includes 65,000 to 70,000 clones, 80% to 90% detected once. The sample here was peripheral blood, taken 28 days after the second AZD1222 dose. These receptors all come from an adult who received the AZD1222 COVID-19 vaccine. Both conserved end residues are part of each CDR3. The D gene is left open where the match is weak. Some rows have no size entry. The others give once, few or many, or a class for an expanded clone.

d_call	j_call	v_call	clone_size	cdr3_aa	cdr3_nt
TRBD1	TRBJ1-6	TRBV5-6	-	CASSFIPGQGNSPLHF	TGTGCCAGCAGCTTCATACCGGGACAGGGGAATTCACCCCTCCACTTT
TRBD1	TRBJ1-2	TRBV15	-	CATNTRTGWIDPYGYTF	TGTGCCACTAACACCCGGACAGGGTGGATTGACCCCTATGGCTACACCTTC
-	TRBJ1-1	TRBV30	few	CAWSVQGYTEAFF	TGTGCCTGGAGTGTACAGGGCTACACTGAAGCTTTCTTT
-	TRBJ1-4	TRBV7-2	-	CASSPNRRGPGNLNEKLFF	TGTGCCAGCAGCCCGAACCGGCGGGGCCCCGGCAACCTTAATGAAAAACTGTTTTTT
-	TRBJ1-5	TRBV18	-	CASSPRPDSLNLGQPQHF	TGTGCCAGCTCACCACGGCCGGACAGTCTTAATTTAGGTCAGCCCCAGCATTTT
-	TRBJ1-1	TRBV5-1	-	CASSLAPNTEAFF	TGCGCCAGCAGCTTGGCCCCGAACACTGAAGCTTTCTTT
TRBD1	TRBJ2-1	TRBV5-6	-	CASSPRTGGSGDEQFF	TGTGCCAGCAGCCCTAGGACAGGGGGTTCTGGTGATGAGCAGTTCTTC
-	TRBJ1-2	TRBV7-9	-	CASSLGAPSYYGYTF	TGTGCCAGCAGCTTAGGGGCCCCTTCGTACTATGGCTACACCTTC
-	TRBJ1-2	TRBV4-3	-	CASSQDRGYYGYTF	TGCGCCAGCAGCCAAGATCGGGGTTACTATGGCTACACCTTC
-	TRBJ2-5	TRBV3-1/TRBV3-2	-	CASSQDSGRAQYF	TGTGCCAGCAGCCAAGATTCTGGTCGGGCCCAGTACTTC
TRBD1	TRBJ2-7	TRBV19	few	CASSMGQGYEQYF	TGTGCCAGTAGTATGGGACAGGGCTACGAGCAGTACTTC
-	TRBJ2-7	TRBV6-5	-	CASSFLGQGWALRYF	TGTGCCAGCAGCTTCTTGGGGCAGGGGTGGGCCTTACGGTACTTC
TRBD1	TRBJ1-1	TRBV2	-	CASSDRGRGAFF	TGTGCCAGCAGTGACAGGGGGCGAGGAGCTTTCTTT
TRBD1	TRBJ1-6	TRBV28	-	CASSSGTGVSPLHF	TGTGCCAGCAGTTCCGGGACAGGGGTTTCACCCCTCCACTTT
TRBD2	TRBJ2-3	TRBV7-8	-	CASSLGVAGESTDTQYF	TGTGCCAGCAGCTTAGGGGTAGCGGGGGAGAGCACAGATACGCAGTATTTT
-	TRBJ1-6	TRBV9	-	CASSVGGAHLYSPLHF	TGTGCCAGCAGCGTAGGAGGGGCGCATCTGTATTCACCCCTCCACTTT
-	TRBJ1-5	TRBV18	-	CASSLTAASNQPQHF	TGTGCCAGCTCACTCACAGCCGCGAGCAATCAGCCCCAGCATTTT
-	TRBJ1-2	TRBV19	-	CASRDSSRGYTF	TGTGCCAGTCGCGACAGTTCTCGGGGCTACACCTTC
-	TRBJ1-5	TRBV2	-	CASSRERGGQPQHF	TGTGCCAGCAGCCGGGAAAGGGGCGGTCAGCCCCAGCATTTT
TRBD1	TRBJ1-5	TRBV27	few	CATSNRGQGNQPQHF	TGTGCCACGTCGAACAGGGGGCAAGGCAATCAGCCCCAGCATTTT
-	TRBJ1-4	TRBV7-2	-	CASSYNFGKLFF	TGTGCCAGCAGCTATAACTTCGGAAAACTGTTTTTT
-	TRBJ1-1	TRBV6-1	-	CASSLGHLNTEAFF	TGTGCCAGCAGTCTCGGACACCTAAACACTGAAGCTTTCTTT
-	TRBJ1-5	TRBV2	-	CASSERSNQPQHF	TGTGCCAGCAGTGAAAGGAGCAATCAGCCCCAGCATTTT
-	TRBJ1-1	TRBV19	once	CASSETPGRGNTEAFF	TGTGCCAGTAGCGAAACACCGGGACGCGGGAACACTGAAGCTTTCTTT
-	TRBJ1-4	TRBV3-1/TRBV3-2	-	CASSQDRQGSWANEKLFF	TGTGCCAGCAGCCAAGATCGTCAGGGGTCTTGGGCGAATGAAAAACTGTTTTTT
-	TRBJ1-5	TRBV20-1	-	CSASWGVSNQPQHF	TGCAGTGCTAGTTGGGGAGTTAGCAATCAGCCCCAGCATTTT
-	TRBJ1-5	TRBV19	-	CASSITEGQPQHF	TGTGCCAGTAGTATCACTGAAGGTCAGCCCCAGCATTTT
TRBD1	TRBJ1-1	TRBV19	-	CASSPLRTGATEAFF	TGTGCCAGTAGCCCCCTAAGGACAGGGGCCACTGAAGCTTTCTTT
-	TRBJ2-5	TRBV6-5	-	CASSSALGTQYF	TGTGCCAGCAGTTCGGCCCTGGGGACCCAGTACTTC
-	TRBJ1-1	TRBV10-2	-	CASSEARATFMNTEAFF	TGCGCCAGCAGCGAGGCGAGGGCAACCTTCATGAACACTGAAGCTTTCTTT
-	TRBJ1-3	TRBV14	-	CASSLNSGNTIYF	TGTGCCAGCAGCCTTAATTCTGGAAACACCATATATTTT
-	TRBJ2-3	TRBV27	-	CASSLDRTGSTDTQYF	TGTGCCAGCAGTTTAGACAGGACGGGCAGCACAGATACGCAGTATTTT
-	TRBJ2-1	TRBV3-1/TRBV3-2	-	CASSQEGDGSYNEQFF	TGTGCCAGCAGCCAAGAAGGGGATGGCTCCTACAATGAGCAGTTCTTC
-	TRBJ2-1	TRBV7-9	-	CASSPDPLLAHGYNEQFF	TGTGCCAGCAGCCCAGATCCCCTTCTAGCGCATGGCTACAATGAGCAGTTCTTC
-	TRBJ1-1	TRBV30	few	CAWSRGLLDTEAFF	TGTGCCTGGAGCCGGGGGCTTTTGGATACTGAAGCTTTCTTT
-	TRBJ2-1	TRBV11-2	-	CASSLHSGSSYNEQFF	TGTGCCAGCAGCTTACATTCGGGCAGCTCCTACAATGAGCAGTTCTTC
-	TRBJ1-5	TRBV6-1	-	CASSEPGRGNQPQHF	TGTGCCAGCAGTGAACCGGGACGGGGTAATCAGCCCCAGCATTTT